Presented here are 10 T cell receptor beta chains from one specimen sequenced in a study of blood T cell repertoires in COVID-19. The repertoire was sequenced with immunoSEQ multiplex PCR; TCRdb's copy has only in-frame clones and lacks some. The repertoire includes some 53,000 clones, 75% to 90% of them detected once, and about 5.3% sits in the top ten. The source material was peripheral blood. The receptors derive from a man in his sixties with active COVID-19.

The rearrangement links TRBV6-5 to TRBJ1-2, with 10 bases matching TRBD1. Per the germline V gene, CDR1 is MNHEY and CDR2 is SVGAGI. Trimming took 5 bases from V and 8 from J; bases not matched to a gene: 5. The CDR3 runs 13 residues. The DNA of the CDR3 is TGTGCCAGCAGTCGACAGGGGGCAGGGGGCTACACCTTC. This translates into CASSRQGAGGYTF.

J is TRBJ2-7 and V is TRBV28, with TRBD1 matching 7 bases. Trimming took 4 bases from V and 3 from J; bases not matched to a gene: 21. This CDR3 is built from 19 residues. Germline V CDR1 and CDR2: MDHEN, SYDVKM. CDR3 sequence (DNA): TGTGCCAGCAGTTCCCCCAAAAGACAGGGCAGGGGAGTTTACTACGAGCAGTACTTC. This gives the protein CASSSPKRQGRGVYYEQYF. Complete variable domain (other parts from reference TRBV28 and TRBJ2-7): DVKVTQSSRYLVKRTGEKVFLECVQDMDHENMFWYRQDPGLGLRLIYFSYDVKMKEKGDIPEGYSVSREKKERFSLILESASTNQTSMYLCASSSPKRQGRGVYYEQYFGPGTRLTVT.

The V and J genes are TRBV7-3 and TRBJ2-3; 12 bases map to TRBD2. Germline loops: CDR1 SGHTA, CDR2 FQGTGA. Losses at the gene ends were 2 bases for V and 3 bases for J; bases not matched to a gene: 12. The CDR3 loop spans 19 amino acids. CDR3 amino acids: CASSLPNQLAGGRTDTQYF. CDR3 nucleotide sequence: TGTGCCAGCAGCTTACCTAACCAACTAGCGGGAGGTCGGACAGATACGCAGTATTTT.

This sequence joins TRBV6-5 and TRBJ1-3; D may be TRBD1 (5 bases). The V gene lost 0 bases and the J gene lost 8 bases, with 14 bases spanning the gap. The CDR3 consists of 15 residues. Germline V gene lookup returns CDR1 MNHEY and CDR2 SVGAGI. CDR3 sequence: CASSYSLPGPDTIYF. Here the CDR3 DNA reads TGTGCCAGCAGTTACTCCCTCCCAGGGCCGGACACCATATATTTT.

The chain combines TRBV19 with TRBJ2-1, with TRBD2 matching over 8 bases. CDR1 is LNHDA and CDR2 is SQIVND in the germline V gene (reference sequence). The J segment lost 1 base and the V segment lost 5 bases, leaving 7 bases of the junction unmatched. This CDR3 has 16 amino acids. CDR3 coding DNA: TGTGCCAGTAGTTCTATTAGCGGGATTTCCTACAATGAGCAGTTCTTC. Translating it yields CASSSISGISYNEQFF.

The chain employs TRBV27 and TRBJ1-5; 7 bases line up with TRBD1. CDR3 length equals 16 residues. Germline loops: CDR1 MNHEY, CDR2 SMNVEV (reference sequence). The junction had 12 bases not matched to a gene; V was cut back by 8 bases and J by 2 bases. The CDR3 DNA is TGTGCCAGCGCAAACCGACAGGGTCGGGGCAATCAGCCCCAGCATTTT. Translating gives CASANRQGRGNQPQHF.

This chain connects TRBV5-1 to TRBJ2-2, with D tentatively TRBD2 (5 bases). Germline values: CDR1 SGHRS, CDR2 YFSETQ. V lost 4 bases and J 0 bases, leaving 16 bases between the germline ends. The CDR3 spans 17 residues. CDR3 protein: CASSPSSAGANTGELFF. CDR3 in DNA: TGCGCCAGCAGCCCCTCCTCGGCGGGTGCGAACACCGGGGAGCTGTTTTTT.

The V gene is TRBV7-9, the J gene TRBJ2-6; no clear D gene. Germline CDR1 and CDR2: SEHNR and FQNEAQ (reference sequence). The CDR3 loop spans 15 amino acids. V was cut by 3 bases and J by 0 bases, with 6 bases left in between. CDR3 protein: CASSFQFSGANVLTF. The CDR3 DNA reads TGTGCCAGCAGCTTCCAGTTCTCTGGGGCCAACGTCCTGACTTTC.

This clone was counted once. The chain employs TRBV28 and TRBJ2-7, with 9 bases that match TRBD1. The CDR3 covers 14 residues. The trim removed 3 bases at V and 8 bases at J, leaving 8 bases unmatched. Germline values: CDR1 MDHEN, CDR2 SYDVKM. In DNA, the CDR3 is TGTGCCAGCAGTTTCCGCCGGACAGGGGCCAAGCAGTACTTC. The encoded protein is CASSFRRTGAKQYF.

The gene calls are TRBV20-1 and TRBJ1-2, with 7 positions matching TRBD1. V dropped 3 bases and J dropped 7; count of bases not matched to a gene: 11. The V gene's germline CDR1 is DFQATT and CDR2 SNEGSKA (reference sequence). The CDR3 totals 14 residues. CDR3 protein: CSASPPGQDSGYTF. In DNA form, the CDR3 reads TGCAGTGCTAGTCCACCCGGACAGGATTCTGGCTACACCTTC.